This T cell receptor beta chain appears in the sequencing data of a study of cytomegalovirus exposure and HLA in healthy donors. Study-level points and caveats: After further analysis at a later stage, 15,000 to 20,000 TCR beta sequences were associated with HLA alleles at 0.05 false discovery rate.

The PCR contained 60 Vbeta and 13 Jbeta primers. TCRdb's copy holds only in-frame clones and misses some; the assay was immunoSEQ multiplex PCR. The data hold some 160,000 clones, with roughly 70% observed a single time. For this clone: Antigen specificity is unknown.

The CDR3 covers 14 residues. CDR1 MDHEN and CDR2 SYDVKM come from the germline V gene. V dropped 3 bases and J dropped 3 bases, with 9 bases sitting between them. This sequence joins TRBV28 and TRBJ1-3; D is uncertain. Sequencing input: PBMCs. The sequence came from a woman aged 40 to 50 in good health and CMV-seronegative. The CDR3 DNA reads TGTGCCAGCAGTTTCGAGGAACTTGGAAACACCATATATTTT. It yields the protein CASSFEELGNTIYF.